These 11 T cell receptor beta chains originate from one sample sequenced in a study of T cell responses to AZD1222 COVID-19 vaccine (dated by TCRdb to about 2021). The method behind the library was the immunoSEQ multiplex PCR assay. TCRdb mirrors the immuneACCESS table, restricted to in-frame sequences. Some clones are absent from its copies; in checked studies, under half trace to an unresolved V gene, and the reason for the others is unknown. Here the sample has about 90,000 clones; around nine tenths occur a single time. The ten largest clones capture 5.2% of the sample. In light of the paper, this sample's time point label describes: baseline before first vaccination. In light of the paper, this sample's treatment or condition label describes: meningococcal conjugate vaccine given as trial control. The material sequenced was peripheral blood, taken on day 0 of MenACWY control vaccination. The receptors were sampled from an adult in good health.

The chain links TRBV6-5 to TRBJ2-2; D gene unclear. CDR3 length equals 13 residues. The V end was cut by 7 bases, the J end by 6 bases, with 12 bases between. Per the germline V gene, CDR1 is MNHEY and CDR2 is SVGAGI. The CDR3 protein is CASTPRLSGELFF. CDR3 DNA sequence: TGTGCCAGCACTCCAAGGCTCTCCGGGGAGCTGTTTTTT.

The chain links TRBV5-5 to TRBJ2-2, with a possible D match to TRBD1 (6 bases). The CDR3 totals 16 residues. Germline CDR1 and CDR2: SGHKS and YYEKEE (reference sequence). Deletions cut 1 base from V and 4 bases from J, with 14 bases between. The CDR3 loop reads CASSLYGGASTGELFF. Here the CDR3 DNA reads TGTGCCAGCAGCTTGTATGGGGGCGCCTCCACCGGGGAGCTGTTTTTT. Using reference TRBV5-5 and TRBJ2-2 for the parts outside the CDR3, the full variable domain is DAGVTQSPTHLIKTRGQQVTLRCSPISGHKSVSWYQQVLGQGPQFIFQYYEKEERGRGNFPDRFSARQFPNYSSELNVNALLLGDSALYLCASSLYGGASTGELFFGEGSRLTVL.

The gene calls are TRBV15 and TRBJ1-1; D gene unclear. The CDR3 length is 15 residues. V gave up 1 base and J gave up 0 bases, with 9 bases separating them. Per germline, CDR1 LNHNV and CDR2 YYDKDF (reference sequence). Here the CDR3 reads CATSRVGALNTEAFF. CDR3 coding DNA: TGTGCCACCAGCAGAGTGGGAGCCCTGAACACTGAAGCTTTCTTT. The variable domain in full, completed from reference TRBV15 and TRBJ1-1, reads DAMVIQNPRYQVTQFGKPVTLSCSQTLNHNVMYWYQQKSSQAPKLLFHYYDKDFNNEADTPDNFQSRRPNTSFCFLDIRSPGLGDTAMYLCATSRVGALNTEAFFGQGTRLTVV.

The chain recombines TRBV4-2 with TRBJ2-7, with 7 bases aligning to TRBD1. The trim removed 1 base at V and 2 bases at J, leaving 11 bases unmatched. Germline V CDR1 and CDR2: LGHNA, YNFKEQ. The CDR3 is 17 amino acids. CDR3 bases: TGTGCCAGCAGCCAAGGCGCCGCCGGGACAGACCCCTACGAGCAGTACTTC. It yields the protein CASSQGAAGTDPYEQYF.

The count of this clone is one. The chain combines TRBV10-3 with TRBJ2-1, with D uncertain. This CDR3 contains 15 residues. In germline, CDR1 is ENHRY, CDR2 SYGVKD. The V end lost 2 bases, the J end lost 4 bases, and 12 bases lay between the germline ends. The CDR3 here is CAISEPRSPYNEQFF. The CDR3 DNA sequence: TGTGCCATCAGTGAGCCCCGATCACCGTACAATGAGCAGTTCTTC.

The chain carries TRBV28 and TRBJ2-2; 10 positions match TRBD1. The CDR3 spans 17 residues. The germline V gene has CDR1 MDHEN and CDR2 SYDVKM. Trimming cost V 6 bases and J 5 bases; bases outside gene matches: 12. DNA of the CDR3: TGTGCCAGCAGGTCCTATTTGACAGGGGGCGCAACCGGGGAGCTGTTTTTT. This codes for CASRSYLTGGATGELFF.

The chain joins TRBV19 to TRBJ1-4; tentative D call: TRBD1 (5 bases). The germline gives CDR1 LNHDA, CDR2 SQIVND (reference sequence). CDR3 size: 14 residues. Between the trimmed V and J ends, which lost 9 bases and 0 bases, there was a span of 11 bases. CDR3 residues: CASVGPSTNEKLFF. CDR3 sequence (DNA): TGTGCCAGCGTGGGACCCTCAACTAATGAAAAACTGTTTTTT.

The genes are TRBV19 and TRBJ1-1; perhaps TRBD1 as D (6 bases). CDR1 and CDR2 from the germline V gene are LNHDA and SQIVND (reference sequence). This CDR3 spans 16 amino acids. Trimming removed 6 bases from V and 0 bases from J, with 17 bases in between. CDR3: CASSPAWTAMNTEAFF. CDR3 bases: TGTGCCAGTAGCCCTGCCTGGACAGCTATGAACACTGAAGCTTTCTTT. The whole variable domain, remainder taken from reference TRBV19 and TRBJ1-1, is DGGITQSPKYLFRKEGQNVTLSCEQNLNHDAMYWYRQDPGQGLRLIYYSQIVNDFQKGDIAEGYSVSREKKESFPLTVTSAQKNPTAFYLCASSPAWTAMNTEAFFGQGTRLTVV.

The chain carries TRBV6-6 and TRBJ2-7; the D gene is possibly TRBD2 (5 bases). Germline V gene data show CDR1 as MNHNY and CDR2 as SVGAGI (reference sequence). This CDR3 comprises 14 residues. V was cut by 5 bases and J by 3 bases, with 14 bases left in between. DNA for the CDR3: TGTGCCAGCAGTAAGGACTGGAAGATCTACGAGCAGTACTTC. This sequence encodes CASSKDWKIYEQYF.

The chain recombines TRBV20-1 with TRBJ2-3; D gene uncertain. With 6 bases removed from V and 2 bases from J, the gap between germline ends came to 12 bases. The CDR3 runs to 13 residues. Germline assignment: CDR1 DFQATT and CDR2 SNEGSKA (reference sequence). The CDR3 coding sequence is TGCAGTGCCAGTAGGAGCGTCACAGATACGCAGTATTTT. Amino acids: CSASRSVTDTQYF.

The chain is built from TRBV19 and TRBJ2-7; D remains unclear. Trimming removed 3 bases from V and 4 bases from J, with 13 bases in between. This CDR3 spans 14 amino acids. The V gene's germline CDR1 is LNHDA and CDR2 SQIVND (reference sequence). In DNA form, the CDR3 reads TGTGCCAGTAGTATTAAAGTCGACGGGTACGAGCAGTACTTC. As protein: CASSIKVDGYEQYF.